The clone carrying this T cell receptor beta chain was observed a handful of times. This sample is drawn from a study of blood T cells in healthy people across ages. Each donor had roughly 10 milliliters of peripheral blood drawn. CDR1 is ENHRY and CDR2 is SYGVKD in the germline V gene. The CDR3 contains 15 residues. Deletions cut 5 bases from V and 1 base from J, with 13 bases between. The authors ran a second PCR of about 6 to 12 cycles using a sample-barcoded 5' primer and a J-beta primer mix. Per-sample output comprised a minimum of 2.5 million paired-end reads containing CDR3. TCRdb called the 5' RACE reads again in MiXCR, with one record for every CDR3 protein. The data show fewer than 2 million distinct CDR3 sequences, approximately 39% seen once.

This TCR derives from a human donor in good health. Sequencing was done on a sample of blood. The rearrangement joins TRBV10-3 to TRBJ2-3, with D tentatively TRBD2 (5 bases). CDR3 coding DNA: TGTGCCATCAGTCCTGGAGGAACGGGCACAGATACGCAGTATTTT. As protein: CAISPGGTGTDTQYF.